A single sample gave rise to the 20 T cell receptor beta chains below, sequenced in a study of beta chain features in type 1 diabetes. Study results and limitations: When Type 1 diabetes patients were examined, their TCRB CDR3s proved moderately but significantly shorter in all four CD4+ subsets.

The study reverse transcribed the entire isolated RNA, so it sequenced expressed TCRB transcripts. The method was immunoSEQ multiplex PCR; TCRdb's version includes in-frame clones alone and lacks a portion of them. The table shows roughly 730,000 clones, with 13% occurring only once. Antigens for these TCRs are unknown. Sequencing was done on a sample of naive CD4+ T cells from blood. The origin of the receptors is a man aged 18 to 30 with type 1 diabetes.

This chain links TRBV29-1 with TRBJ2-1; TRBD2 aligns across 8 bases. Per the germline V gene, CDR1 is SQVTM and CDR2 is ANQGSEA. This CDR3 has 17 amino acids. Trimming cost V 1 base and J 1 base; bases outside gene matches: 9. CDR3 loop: CSVEAVPGGGSYNEQFF. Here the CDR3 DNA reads TGCAGCGTTGAAGCCGTACCCGGGGGGGGGTCCTACAATGAGCAGTTCTTC.

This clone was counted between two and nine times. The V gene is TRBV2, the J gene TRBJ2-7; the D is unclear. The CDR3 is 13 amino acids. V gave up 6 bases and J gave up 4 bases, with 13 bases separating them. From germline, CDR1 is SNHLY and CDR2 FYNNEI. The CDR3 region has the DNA TGTGCCAGCAGCCCCGTGAACAAATACGAGCAGTACTTC. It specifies CASSPVNKYEQYF.

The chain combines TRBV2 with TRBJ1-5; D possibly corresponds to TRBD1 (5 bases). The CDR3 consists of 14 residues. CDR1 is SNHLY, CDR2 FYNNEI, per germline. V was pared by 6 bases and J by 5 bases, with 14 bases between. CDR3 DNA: TGTGCCAGCAGCGGCCAGGGAGCCCATCAGCCCCAGCATTTT. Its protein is CASSGQGAHQPQHF.

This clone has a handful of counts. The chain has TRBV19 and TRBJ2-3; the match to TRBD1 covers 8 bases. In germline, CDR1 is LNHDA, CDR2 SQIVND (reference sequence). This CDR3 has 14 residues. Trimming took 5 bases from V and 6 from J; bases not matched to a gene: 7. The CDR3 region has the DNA TGTGCCAGTAGTGTTGGGACAGGAACTGATACGCAGTATTTT. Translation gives CASSVGTGTDTQYF.

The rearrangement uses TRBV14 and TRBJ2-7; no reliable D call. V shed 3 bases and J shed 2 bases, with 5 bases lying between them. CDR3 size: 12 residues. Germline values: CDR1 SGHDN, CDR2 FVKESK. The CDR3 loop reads CASSQTPYEQYF. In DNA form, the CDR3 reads TGTGCCAGCAGCCAGACCCCCTACGAGCAGTACTTC.

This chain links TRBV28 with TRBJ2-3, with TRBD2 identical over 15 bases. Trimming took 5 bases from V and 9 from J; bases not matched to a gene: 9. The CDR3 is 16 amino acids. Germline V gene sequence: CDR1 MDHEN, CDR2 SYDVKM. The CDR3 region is CASSQPGLAGGHTQYF. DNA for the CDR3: TGTGCCAGCAGTCAACCGGGACTAGCGGGGGGCCACACGCAGTATTTT. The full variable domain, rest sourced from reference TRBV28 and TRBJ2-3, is DVKVTQSSRYLVKRTGEKVFLECVQDMDHENMFWYRQDPGLGLRLIYFSYDVKMKEKGDIPEGYSVSREKKERFSLILESASTNQTSMYLCASSQPGLAGGHTQYFGPGTRLTVL.

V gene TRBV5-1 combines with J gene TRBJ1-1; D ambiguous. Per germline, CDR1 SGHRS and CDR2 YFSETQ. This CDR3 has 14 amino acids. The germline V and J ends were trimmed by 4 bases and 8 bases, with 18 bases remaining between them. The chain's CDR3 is CASSPRLGINEAFF. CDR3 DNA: TGCGCCAGCAGCCCACGTTTGGGCATAAACGAAGCTTTCTTT.

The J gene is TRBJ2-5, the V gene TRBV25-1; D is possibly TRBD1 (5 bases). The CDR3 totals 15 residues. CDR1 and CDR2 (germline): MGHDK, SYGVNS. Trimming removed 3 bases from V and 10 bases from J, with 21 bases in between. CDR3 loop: CASSDIQDAREDQYF. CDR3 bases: TGTGCCAGCAGTGATATACAGGACGCAAGGGAAGACCAGTACTTC.

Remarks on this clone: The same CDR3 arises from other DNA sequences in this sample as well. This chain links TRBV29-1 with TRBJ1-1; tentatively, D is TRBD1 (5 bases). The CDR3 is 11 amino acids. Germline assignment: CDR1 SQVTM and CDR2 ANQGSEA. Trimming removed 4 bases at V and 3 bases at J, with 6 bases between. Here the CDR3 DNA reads TGCAGCGTTGGGGGGTACACTGAAGCTTTCTTT. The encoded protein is CSVGGYTEAFF.

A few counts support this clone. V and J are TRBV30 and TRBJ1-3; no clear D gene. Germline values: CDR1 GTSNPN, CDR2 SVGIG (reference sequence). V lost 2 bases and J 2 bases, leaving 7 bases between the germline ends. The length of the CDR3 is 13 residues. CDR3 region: CAWSSLTGNTIYF. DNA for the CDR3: TGTGCCTGGAGTAGTCTAACTGGAAACACCATATATTTT. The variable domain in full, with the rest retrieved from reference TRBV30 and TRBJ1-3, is SQTIHQWPATLVQPVGSPLSLECTVEGTSNPNLYWYRQAAGRGLQLLFYSVGIGQISSEVPQNLSASRPQDRQFILSSKKLLLSDSGFYLCAWSSLTGNTIYFGEGSWLTVV.

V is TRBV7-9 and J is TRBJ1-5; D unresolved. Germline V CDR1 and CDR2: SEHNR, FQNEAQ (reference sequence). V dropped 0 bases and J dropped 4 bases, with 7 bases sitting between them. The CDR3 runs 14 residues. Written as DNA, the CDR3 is TGTGCCAGCAGCTTAGCAGGGCAGAATCAGCCCCAGCATTTT. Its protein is CASSLAGQNQPQHF.

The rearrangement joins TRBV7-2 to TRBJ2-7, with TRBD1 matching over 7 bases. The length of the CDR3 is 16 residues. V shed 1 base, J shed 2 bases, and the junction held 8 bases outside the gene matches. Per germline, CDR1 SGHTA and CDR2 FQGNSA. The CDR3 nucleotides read TGTGCCAGCAGCTTAGTGGGGACAGTGGGGCCCTACGAGCAGTACTTC. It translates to CASSLVGTVGPYEQYF.

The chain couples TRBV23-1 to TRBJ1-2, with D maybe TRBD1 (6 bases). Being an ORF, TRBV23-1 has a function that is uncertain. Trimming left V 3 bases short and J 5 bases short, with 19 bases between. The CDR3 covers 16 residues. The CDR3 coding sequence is TGCGCCAGCAGTCACCCGCAGGGGTCCTATCCTTATGGCTACACCTTC. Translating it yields CASSHPQGSYPYGYTF.

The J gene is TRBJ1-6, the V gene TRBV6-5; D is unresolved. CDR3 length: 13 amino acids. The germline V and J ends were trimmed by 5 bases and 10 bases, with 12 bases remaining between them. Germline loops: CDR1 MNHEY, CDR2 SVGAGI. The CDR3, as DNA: TGTGCCAGCAGTCCGGTAGCTGGCTCACCCCTCCACTTT. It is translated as CASSPVAGSPLHF.

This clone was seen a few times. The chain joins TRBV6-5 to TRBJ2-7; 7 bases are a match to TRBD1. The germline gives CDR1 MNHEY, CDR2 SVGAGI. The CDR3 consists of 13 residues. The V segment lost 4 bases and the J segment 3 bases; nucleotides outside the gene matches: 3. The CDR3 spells CASSWGQSYEQYF. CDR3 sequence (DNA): TGTGCCAGCAGTTGGGGACAGAGCTACGAGCAGTACTTC.

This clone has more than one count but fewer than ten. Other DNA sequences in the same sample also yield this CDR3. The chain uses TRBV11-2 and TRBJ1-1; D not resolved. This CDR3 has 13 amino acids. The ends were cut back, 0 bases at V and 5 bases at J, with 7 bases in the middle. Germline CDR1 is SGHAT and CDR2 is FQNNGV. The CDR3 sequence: CASSLEGGTEAFF. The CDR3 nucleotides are TGTGCCAGCAGCTTAGAGGGAGGGACTGAAGCTTTCTTT.

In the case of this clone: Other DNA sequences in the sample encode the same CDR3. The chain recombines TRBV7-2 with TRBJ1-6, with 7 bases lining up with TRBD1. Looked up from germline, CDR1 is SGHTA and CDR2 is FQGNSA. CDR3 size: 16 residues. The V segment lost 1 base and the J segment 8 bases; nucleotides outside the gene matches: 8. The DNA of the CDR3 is TGTGCCAGCAGCTTAGGGAGGGGGGACAGACATTCACCCCTCCACTTT. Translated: CASSLGRGDRHSPLHF. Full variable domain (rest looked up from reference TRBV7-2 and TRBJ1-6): GAGVSQSPSNKVTEKGKDVELRCDPISGHTALYWYRQSLGQGLEFLIYFQGNSAPDKSGLPSDRFSAERTGGSVSTLTIQRTQQEDSAVYLCASSLGRGDRHSPLHFGNGTRLTVT.

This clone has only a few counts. CDR3 in DNA: TGCGCCAGCAGCCGCGACCCCAGACAGAATAATGAAAAACTGTTTTTT. This sequence encodes CASSRDPRQNNEKLFF. The J gene is TRBJ1-4, the V gene TRBV4-1, with D possibly TRBD1 on 5 matching bases. CDR3 length equals 16 residues. V gave up 4 bases and J gave up 4 bases, with 16 bases separating them. Germline values: CDR1 MGHRA, CDR2 YSYEKL.

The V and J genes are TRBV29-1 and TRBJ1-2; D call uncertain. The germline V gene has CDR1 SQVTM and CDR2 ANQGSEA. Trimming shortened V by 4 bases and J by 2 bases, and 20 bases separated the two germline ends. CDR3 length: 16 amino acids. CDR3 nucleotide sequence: TGCAGCGTTGCCCCCCGGCCAGCAACAGAGAACTATGGCTACACCTTC. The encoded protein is CSVAPRPATENYGYTF. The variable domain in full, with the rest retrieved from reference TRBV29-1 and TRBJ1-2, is SAVISQKPSRDICQRGTSLTIQCQVDSQVTMMFWYRQQPGQSLTLIATANQGSEATYESGFVIDKFPISRPNLTFSTLTVSNMSPEDSSIYLCSVAPRPATENYGYTFGSGTRLTVV.

The CDR3 is CASSLETGDSYEQYF. For the CDR3, the DNA is TGCGCCAGCAGCTTGGAGACAGGGGACTCCTACGAGCAGTACTTC. V and J are TRBV5-1 and TRBJ2-7, with 8 nucleotides matching TRBD1. The V and J ends lost 0 bases and 0 bases, in that order; junction bases with no gene match: 2. Germline-derived CDR1 and CDR2 are SGHRS and YFSETQ. This CDR3 is 15 amino acids long.